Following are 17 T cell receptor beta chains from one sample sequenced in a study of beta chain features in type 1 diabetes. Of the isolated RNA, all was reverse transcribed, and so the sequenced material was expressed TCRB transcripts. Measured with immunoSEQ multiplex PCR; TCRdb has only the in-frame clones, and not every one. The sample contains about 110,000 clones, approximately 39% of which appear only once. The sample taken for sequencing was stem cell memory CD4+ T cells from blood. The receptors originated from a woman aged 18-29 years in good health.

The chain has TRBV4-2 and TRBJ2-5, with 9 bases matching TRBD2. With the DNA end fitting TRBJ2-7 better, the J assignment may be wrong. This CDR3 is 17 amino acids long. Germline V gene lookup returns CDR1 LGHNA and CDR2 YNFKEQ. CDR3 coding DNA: TGTGCCAGCAGCCAAGATCTAGGTAGCGGGAGTTCCTACGAGCAGTACTTC. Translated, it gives CASSQDLGSGSSYEQYF.

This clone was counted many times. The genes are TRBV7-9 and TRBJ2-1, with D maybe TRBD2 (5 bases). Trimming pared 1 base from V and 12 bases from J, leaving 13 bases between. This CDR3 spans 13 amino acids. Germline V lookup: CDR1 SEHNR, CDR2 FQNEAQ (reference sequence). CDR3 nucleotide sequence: TGTGCCAGCAGCTTAGTGTCGGGCCGGGGGCAGTTCTTC. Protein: CASSLVSGRGQFF.

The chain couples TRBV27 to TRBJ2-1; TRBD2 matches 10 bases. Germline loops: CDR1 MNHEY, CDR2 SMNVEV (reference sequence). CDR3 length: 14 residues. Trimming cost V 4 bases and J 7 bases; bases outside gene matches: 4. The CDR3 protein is CASSSASGSNEQFF. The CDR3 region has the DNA TGTGCCAGCAGTTCGGCTAGCGGGAGTAATGAGCAGTTCTTC.

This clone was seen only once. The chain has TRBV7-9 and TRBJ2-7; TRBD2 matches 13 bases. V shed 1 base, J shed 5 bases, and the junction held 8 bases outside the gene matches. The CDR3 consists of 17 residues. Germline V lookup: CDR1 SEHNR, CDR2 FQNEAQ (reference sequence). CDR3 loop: CASSLGGLAGVRDEQYF. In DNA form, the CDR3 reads TGTGCCAGCAGCTTAGGAGGACTAGCGGGAGTAAGGGACGAGCAGTACTTC.

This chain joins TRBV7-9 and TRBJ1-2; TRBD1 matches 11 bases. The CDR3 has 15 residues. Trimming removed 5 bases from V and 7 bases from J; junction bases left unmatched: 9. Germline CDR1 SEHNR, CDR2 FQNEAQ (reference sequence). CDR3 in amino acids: CASSRGGQGARGYTF. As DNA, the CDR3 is TGTGCCAGCAGCCGGGGAGGACAGGGGGCGCGTGGCTACACCTTC.

CDR3 region: CASSYSGRAGSYGYTF. The CDR3 region has the DNA TGTGCCAGCAGTTACTCTGGCCGGGCAGGGTCCTATGGCTACACCTTC. This sequence joins TRBV6-5 and TRBJ1-2; possibly TRBD1 for D (5 bases). Trimming stripped 0 bases from V and 4 bases from J, with 15 bases between. This CDR3 region has 16 residues. The germline gives CDR1 MNHEY, CDR2 SVGAGI.

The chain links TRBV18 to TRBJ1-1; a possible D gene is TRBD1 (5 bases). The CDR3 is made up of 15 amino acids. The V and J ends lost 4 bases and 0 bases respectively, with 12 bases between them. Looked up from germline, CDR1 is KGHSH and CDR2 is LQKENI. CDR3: CASSLLDRMNTEAFF. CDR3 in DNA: TGTGCCAGCTCACTACTCGACAGAATGAACACTGAAGCTTTCTTT.

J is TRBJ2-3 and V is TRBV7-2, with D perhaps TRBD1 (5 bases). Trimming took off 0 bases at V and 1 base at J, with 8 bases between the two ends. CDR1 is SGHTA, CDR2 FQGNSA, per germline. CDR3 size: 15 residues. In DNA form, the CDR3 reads TGTGCCAGCAGCTTAGCGGTCAGGGGCACAGATACGCAGTATTTT. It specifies CASSLAVRGTDTQYF.

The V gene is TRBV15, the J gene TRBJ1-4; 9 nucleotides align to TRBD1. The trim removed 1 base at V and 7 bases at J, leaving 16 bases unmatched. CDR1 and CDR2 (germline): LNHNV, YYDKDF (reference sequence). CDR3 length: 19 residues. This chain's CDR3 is CATSRAPGQGFVVGEKLFF. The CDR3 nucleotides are TGTGCCACCAGCAGAGCCCCGGGACAGGGATTTGTTGTGGGTGAAAAACTGTTTTTT.

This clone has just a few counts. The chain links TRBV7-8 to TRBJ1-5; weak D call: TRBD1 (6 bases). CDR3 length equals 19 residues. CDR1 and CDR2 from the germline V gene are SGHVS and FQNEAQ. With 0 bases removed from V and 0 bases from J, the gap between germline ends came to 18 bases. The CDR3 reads CASSLAGRGRPYSNQPQHF. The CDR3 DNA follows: TGTGCCAGCAGCTTAGCGGGGAGGGGGAGGCCTTATAGCAATCAGCCCCAGCATTTT.

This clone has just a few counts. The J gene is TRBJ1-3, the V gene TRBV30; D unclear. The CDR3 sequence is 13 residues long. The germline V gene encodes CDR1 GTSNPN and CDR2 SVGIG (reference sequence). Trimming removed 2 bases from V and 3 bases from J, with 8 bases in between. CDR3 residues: CAWSPRGGNTIYF. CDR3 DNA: TGTGCCTGGAGTCCTCGAGGTGGAAACACCATATATTTT.

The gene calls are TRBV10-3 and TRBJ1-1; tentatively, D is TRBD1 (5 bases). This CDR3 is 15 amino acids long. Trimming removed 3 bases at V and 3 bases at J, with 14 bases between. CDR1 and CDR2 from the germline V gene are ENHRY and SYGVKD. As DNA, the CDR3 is TGTGCCATCAGTGAATGGGGGGGTCAGGACACTGAAGCTTTCTTT. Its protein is CAISEWGGQDTEAFF.

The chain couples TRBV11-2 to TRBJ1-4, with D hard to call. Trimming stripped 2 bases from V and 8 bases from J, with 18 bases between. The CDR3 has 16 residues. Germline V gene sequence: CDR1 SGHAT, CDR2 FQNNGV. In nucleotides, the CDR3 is TGTGCCAGCAGCTTACCTCTGAGGGTTTCAGGAGAAAAACTGTTTTTT. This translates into CASSLPLRVSGEKLFF.

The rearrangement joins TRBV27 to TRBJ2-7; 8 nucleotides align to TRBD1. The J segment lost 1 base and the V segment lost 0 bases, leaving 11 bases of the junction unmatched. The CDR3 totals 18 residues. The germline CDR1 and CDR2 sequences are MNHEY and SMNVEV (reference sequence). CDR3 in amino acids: CASSLSLYPGQESYEQYF. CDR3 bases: TGTGCCAGCAGTTTATCGCTATATCCGGGACAGGAATCCTACGAGCAGTACTTC.

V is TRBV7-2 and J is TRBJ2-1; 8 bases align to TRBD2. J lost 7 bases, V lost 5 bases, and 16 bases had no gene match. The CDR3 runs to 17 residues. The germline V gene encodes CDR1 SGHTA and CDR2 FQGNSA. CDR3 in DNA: TGTGCCAGCAGCCCCGTTCGAATAGCGGGAATAAGAAATGAGCAGTTCTTC. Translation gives CASSPVRIAGIRNEQFF.

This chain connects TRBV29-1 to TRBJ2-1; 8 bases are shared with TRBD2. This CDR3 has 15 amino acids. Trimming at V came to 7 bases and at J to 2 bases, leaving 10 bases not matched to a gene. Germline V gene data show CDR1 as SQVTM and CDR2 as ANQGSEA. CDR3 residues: CSAIPSGSTYNEQFF. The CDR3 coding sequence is TGCAGCGCTATACCCAGCGGGAGTACCTACAATGAGCAGTTCTTC.

CDR3 nucleotides: TGTGCCAGCTCACCACCGAGCCAGGGCGGCAATGAGCAGTTCTTC. This gives the protein CASSPPSQGGNEQFF. V is TRBV18 and J is TRBJ2-1, with TRBD1 as a possible D gene (5 bases). Germline V gene sequence: CDR1 KGHSH, CDR2 LQKENI. CDR3 length equals 15 residues. V was shortened by 0 bases and J by 6 bases, with 12 bases between the two germline ends.